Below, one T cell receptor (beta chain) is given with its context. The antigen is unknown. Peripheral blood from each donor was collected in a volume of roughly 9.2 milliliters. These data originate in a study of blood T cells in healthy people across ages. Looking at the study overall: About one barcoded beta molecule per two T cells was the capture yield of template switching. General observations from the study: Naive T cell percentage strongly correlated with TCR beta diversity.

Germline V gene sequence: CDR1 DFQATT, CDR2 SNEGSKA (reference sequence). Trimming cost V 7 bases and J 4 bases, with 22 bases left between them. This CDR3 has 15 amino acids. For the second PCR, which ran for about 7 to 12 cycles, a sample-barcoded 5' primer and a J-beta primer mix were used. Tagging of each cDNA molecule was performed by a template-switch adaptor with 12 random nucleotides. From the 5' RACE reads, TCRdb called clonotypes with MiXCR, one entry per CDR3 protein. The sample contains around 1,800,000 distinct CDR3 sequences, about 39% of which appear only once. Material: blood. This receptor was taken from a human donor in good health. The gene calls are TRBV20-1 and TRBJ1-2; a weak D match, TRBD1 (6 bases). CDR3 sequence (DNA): TGCAGTGATAAGGACAGTTCTTCTCCCTTCTATGGCTACACCTTC. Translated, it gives CSDKDSSSPFYGYTF.